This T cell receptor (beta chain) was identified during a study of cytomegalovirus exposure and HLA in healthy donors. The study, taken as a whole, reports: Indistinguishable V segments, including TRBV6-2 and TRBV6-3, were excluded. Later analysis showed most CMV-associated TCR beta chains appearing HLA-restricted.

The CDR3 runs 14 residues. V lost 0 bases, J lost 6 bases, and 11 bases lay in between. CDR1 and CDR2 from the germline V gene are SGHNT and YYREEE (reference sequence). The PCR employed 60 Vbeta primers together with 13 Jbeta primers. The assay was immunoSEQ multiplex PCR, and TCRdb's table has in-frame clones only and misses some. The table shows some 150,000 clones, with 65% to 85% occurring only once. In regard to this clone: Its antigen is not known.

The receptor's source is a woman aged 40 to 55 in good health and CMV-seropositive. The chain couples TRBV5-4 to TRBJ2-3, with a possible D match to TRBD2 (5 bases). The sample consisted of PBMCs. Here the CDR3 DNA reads TGTGCCAGCAGCTTGGCCCTGGGCGGGGATACGCAGTATTTT. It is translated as CASSLALGGDTQYF.